The sequence of this T cell receptor (beta chain) was determined in a study of metastatic and nonmetastatic thyroid tumors. Trimming removed 4 bases from V and 1 base from J; junction bases left unmatched: 8. The CDR3 runs to 19 residues. Per germline, CDR1 LGHDT and CDR2 YNNKEL (reference sequence). No treatment had been given to any patient before thyroid surgery. In its sample, this clone was seen many times. Through MiXCR, TCRdb re-clonotyped the PCR reads. The sample includes about 9,900 clones, 9.5% to 13% of them seen just once. Input material: tumor tissue. This receptor was obtained from a female donor with papillary thyroid cancer or a benign thyroid nodule (not recorded which). Some clones in this sample may be carry-over from other donors' samples. This chain joins TRBV3-1 and TRBJ2-6, with TRBD2 identical over 12 bases. CDR3 amino acids: CASSLWASGGGSGANVLTF. The CDR3 bases are TGTGCCAGCAGCCTCTGGGCTAGCGGGGGGGGTTCTGGGGCCAACGTCCTGACTTTC.